The clone carrying this T cell receptor beta chain was observed a handful of times. Authors of the study amplified TCR beta CDR3 regions from RNA transcripts. The HTBI primer set served for first-round RT-PCR of the TCR CDR3. From the multiplex PCR reads, TCRdb called clonotypes with MiXCR, one entry per CDR3 protein. Of around 500,000 distinct CDR3 sequences listed, approximately 14% are singletons. With a duration under 2 months, the hyperthyroidism was newly diagnosed in patients aged 18 to 65. Used for diagnoses were clinical symptoms, serum thyroxine and TRAb, thyroid ultrasound and orbital computed tomography. Trimming cost V 1 base and J 2 bases, with 8 bases left between them. This CDR3 region has 14 residues. Germline V CDR1 and CDR2: SEHNR, FQNEAQ (reference sequence). The data are from a study of T cells in Graves' hyperthyroidism and ophthalmopathy.

This chain links TRBV7-9 with TRBJ1-2, with D hard to call. The sequence was obtained from a woman aged 40 to 55 with Graves' hyperthyroidism. Sequenced input: blood. The CDR3 spells CASSLVGPNYGYTF. DNA of the CDR3: TGTGCCAGCAGCTTAGTCGGGCCAAACTATGGCTACACCTTC.